These T cell receptor beta chains were read from a single sample in a study of T cell repertoires in cytomegalovirus infection. Antigens of these TCRs are unknown. Via MiXCR, TCRdb re-called the reads, giving one row per CDR3 protein. This table has hundreds of thousands of distinct CDR3 sequences, 31% appearing once. Sequenced here: cultured CD8+ T cells from PBMCs, sampled from culture after CMV antigen stimulation. These receptors came from a human donor in good health (CMV status not recorded). Some clones in this sample may be carry-over from other donors' samples. The CDR3 runs from the conserved cysteine through the conserved F or W. The D gene is left open where the match is weak.

TRBV7-6	NA	CASSSTRTVNQPQHF
TRBV7-2	TRBD1	CASRGQCPRYGYTF
TRBV6-5	NA	CASSYGGNGNTIYF
TRBV7-7	TRBD2	CASSARLAGGQNEQFF
TRBV14	NA	CASSPRTGQANTGELFF
TRBV4-2	NA	CASSRDLGLVYEQYF
TRBV25-1	TRBD1	CASRDGYRGSDSPLHF
TRBV20-1	NA	CSARVRGFANYGYTF
TRBV6-6	TRBD1	CASAWDRGSEWSNQPQHF
TRBV7-9	TRBD1	CASSYITGGKGEAFF
TRBV2	TRBD2	CATRTSANNEQFF
TRBV12-5	NA	CASGFGPGQGALSVLTF
TRBV2	NA	CASSEVLQLNTEAFF
TRBV4-3	NA	CASSQDFGLGDGYTF
TRBV10-3	NA	CAISELAAEGDEQYF
TRBV12-3/TRBV12-4	NA	CANRLGKYKVGSYNSPLHF
TRBV19	NA	CASSMFGWGSDEQFF
TRBV10-3	NA	CAISDPGKGPEMNTEAFF
TRBV27	NA	CASSYAREISYNEQFF
TRBV10-3	NA	CASLGENSGNTIYF
TRBV20-1	NA	CSARPSAGVQHSGELFF
TRBV19	NA	CASSGRTIAPLRGYTF
TRBV29-1	NA	CSVRARGETQYF
TRBV19	TRBD1	CASGTGLGYTF
TRBV12-3/TRBV12-4	TRBD2	CASTPGGQETQYF
TRBV12-3/TRBV12-4	NA	CASSLVYRDFQGGDTQYF
TRBV27	NA	CASGPTGTPYEQYF
TRBV20-1	NA	CSATGVYYGYTF